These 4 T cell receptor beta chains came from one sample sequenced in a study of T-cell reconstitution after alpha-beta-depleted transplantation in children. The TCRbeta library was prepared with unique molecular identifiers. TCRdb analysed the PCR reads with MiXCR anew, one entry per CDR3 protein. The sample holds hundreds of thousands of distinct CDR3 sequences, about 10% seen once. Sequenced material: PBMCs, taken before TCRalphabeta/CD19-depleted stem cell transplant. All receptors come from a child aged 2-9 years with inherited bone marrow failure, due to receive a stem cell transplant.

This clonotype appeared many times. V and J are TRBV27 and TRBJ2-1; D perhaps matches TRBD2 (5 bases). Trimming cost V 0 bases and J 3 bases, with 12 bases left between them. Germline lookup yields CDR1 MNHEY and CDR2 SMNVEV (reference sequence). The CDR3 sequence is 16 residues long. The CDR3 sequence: CASSLSRAVSYNEQFF. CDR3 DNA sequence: TGTGCCAGCAGTTTATCTAGAGCGGTCAGCTACAATGAGCAGTTCTTC.

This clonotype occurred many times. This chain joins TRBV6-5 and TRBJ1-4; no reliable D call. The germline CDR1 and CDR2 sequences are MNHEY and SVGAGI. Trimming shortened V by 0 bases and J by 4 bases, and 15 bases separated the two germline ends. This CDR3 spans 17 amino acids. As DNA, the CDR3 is TGTGCCAGCAGTTACTCCCGTTTGGAGGGCCATAATGAAAAACTGTTTTTT. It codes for CASSYSRLEGHNEKLFF.

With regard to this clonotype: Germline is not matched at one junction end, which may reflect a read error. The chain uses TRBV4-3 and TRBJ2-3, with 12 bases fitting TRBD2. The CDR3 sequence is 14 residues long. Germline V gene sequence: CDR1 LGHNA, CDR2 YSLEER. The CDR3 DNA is TGCGCCAGCAGCCAAGGACTAGCGGGAGATACGCAGTGTTTT. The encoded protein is CASSQGLAGDTQCF.

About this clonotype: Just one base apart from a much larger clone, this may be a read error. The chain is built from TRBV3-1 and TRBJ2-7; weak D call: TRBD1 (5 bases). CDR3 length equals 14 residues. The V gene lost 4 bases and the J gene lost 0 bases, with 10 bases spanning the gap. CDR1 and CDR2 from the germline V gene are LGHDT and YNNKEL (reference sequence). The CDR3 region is CASSPWGNSYEQYV. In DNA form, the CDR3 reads TGTGCCAGCAGCCCCTGGGGCAACTCCTACGAGCAGTACGTC.